The 18 T cell receptor beta chains reported below all come from one sample, sequenced in a study of OX40 agonist ivuxolimab in advanced cancers. The library was generated by the immunoSEQ multiplex PCR assay. The table comes from immuneACCESS by way of TCRdb, which keeps in-frame sequences with V and J called. Part of the clones is missing from these tables; in studies checked, under half for an unresolved V gene and the rest for unknown reasons. Within this sample are about 23,000 clones, with 60% to 85% of them counted one time only. Clones ranked in the top ten supply more than 2% of the sample. The sample here was CD4+ or CD8+ T cells sorted from blood, taken in a trial of the OX40 agonist ivuxolimab. The receptor source for this set is an adult with an advanced solid tumor such as melanoma, head and neck, liver or kidney cancer.

V and J are TRBV28 and TRBJ1-1; perhaps TRBD1 as D (5 bases). The CDR3 totals 15 residues. Germline loops: CDR1 MDHEN, CDR2 SYDVKM. V was cut by 4 bases and J by 0 bases, with 12 bases left in between. DNA for the CDR3: TGTGCCAGCAGTTCGCGGACAAGGATGAACACTGAAGCTTTCTTT. It encodes CASSSRTRMNTEAFF.

This chain joins TRBV11-2 and TRBJ1-5; D ambiguous. Trimming took 4 bases from V and 0 from J, leaving 10 bases between them. The CDR3 contains 15 residues. CDR1 and CDR2 (germline): SGHAT, FQNNGV. This chain's CDR3 is CASSSDGDSNQPQHF. CDR3 bases: TGTGCCAGCAGCTCGGACGGGGATAGCAATCAGCCCCAGCATTTT. Looking up the rest from reference TRBV11-2 and TRBJ1-5 gives the full variable domain: EAGVAQSPRYKIIEKRQSVAFWCNPISGHATLYWYQQILGQGPKLLIQFQNNGVVDDSQLPKDRFSAERLKGVDSTLKIQPAKLEDSAVYLCASSSDGDSNQPQHFGDGTRLSIL.

The chain recombines TRBV9 with TRBJ2-3; 7 positions match TRBD2. The V and J ends lost 4 bases and 9 bases, in that order; junction bases with no gene match: 11. The CDR3 spans 14 residues. Germline CDR1 SGDLS, CDR2 YYNGEE. In DNA, the CDR3 is TGTGCCAGCAGCCCTCCGTGGGGGGGGTGGACGCAGTATTTT. Translated, it gives CASSPPWGGWTQYF.

V gene TRBV19 combines with J gene TRBJ1-5; TRBD1 is a possible D gene (5 bases). The germline CDR1 and CDR2 sequences are LNHDA and SQIVND (reference sequence). This CDR3 contains 14 residues. V lost 3 bases to trimming and J lost 7 bases, with 13 bases between them. CDR3 loop: CASSIEGVGQPQHF. The DNA for the CDR3 is TGTGCCAGTAGTATCGAAGGGGTCGGGCAGCCCCAGCATTTT.

The chain uses TRBV5-6 and TRBJ1-2, with TRBD1 as a possible D gene (5 bases). The CDR3 consists of 13 residues. The V and J ends lost 2 bases and 3 bases respectively, with 8 bases between them. Germline V CDR1 and CDR2: SGHDT, YYEEEE. CDR3 sequence reads: CASSLWGDYGYTF. The CDR3 DNA sequence: TGTGCCAGCAGCTTATGGGGGGACTATGGCTACACCTTC.

This clone has only one observation. The chain has TRBV2 and TRBJ2-7, with TRBD2 identical over 9 bases. Trimming removed 6 bases from V and 1 base from J; junction bases left unmatched: 7. Germline V lookup: CDR1 SNHLY, CDR2 FYNNEI. This CDR3 is 15 amino acids long. The CDR3 DNA reads TGTGCCAGCAGGATGTCTAGCGGGAAGTCCTACGAGCAGTACTTC. This gives the protein CASRMSSGKSYEQYF.

The rearrangement joins TRBV29-1 to TRBJ2-5; TRBD1 is a possible D gene (6 bases). The V gene's germline CDR1 is SQVTM and CDR2 ANQGSEA. This CDR3 comprises 12 residues. Trimming removed 3 bases at V and 1 base at J, with 6 bases between. The CDR3 loop reads CSVDRGQETQYF. The CDR3 coding sequence is TGCAGCGTTGACAGGGGCCAAGAGACCCAGTACTTC.

This clone appeared a single time. This may be a read error, as it is one base from a much larger clone. Other DNA sequences within the sample encode an identical CDR3. The V and J genes are TRBV7-3 and TRBJ1-1; D is undetermined. Germline CDR1 is SGHTA and CDR2 is FQGTGA. Deletions cut 0 bases from V and 1 base from J, with 3 bases between. The CDR3 runs to 13 residues. The CDR3 DNA is TGTGCCAGCAGCTTAACTGGGAACACTGAAGCTTTCTTT. As protein: CASSLTGNTEAFF. The full variable domain, rest sourced from reference TRBV7-3 and TRBJ1-1, is GAGVSQTPSNKVTEKGKYVELRCDPISGHTALYWYRQSLGQGPEFLIYFQGTGAADDSGLPNDRFFAVRPEGSVSTLKIQRTERGDSAVYLCASSLTGNTEAFFGQGTRLTVV.

The chain carries TRBV19 and TRBJ2-6; 9 nucleotides match TRBD1. V dropped 4 bases and J dropped 2; count of bases not matched to a gene: 6. The CDR3 is 17 residues long. CDR1 and CDR2 from the germline V gene are LNHDA and SQIVND (reference sequence). The CDR3 DNA reads as TGTGCCAGTAGTAAGGGGACAGGGTCTCCTGGGGCCAACGTCCTGACTTTC. It codes for CASSKGTGSPGANVLTF.

This clone was picked up one time. The gene calls are TRBV2 and TRBJ1-5; D not certain. This CDR3 has 15 residues. Germline V gene data show CDR1 as SNHLY and CDR2 as FYNNEI. V shed 4 bases and J shed 1 base, with 11 bases lying between them. The chain's CDR3 is CASSVGGLSNQPQHF. The DNA for the CDR3 is TGTGCCAGCAGTGTGGGAGGGCTAAGCAATCAGCCCCAGCATTTT.

The chain has TRBV7-3 and TRBJ1-1, with TRBD1 identical over 7 bases. CDR3 length: 15 residues. The V gene's germline CDR1 is SGHTA and CDR2 FQGTGA. The ends lost 5 bases at V and 3 bases at J; junction bases unmatched: 9. The CDR3 sequence: CASSPQGGMDTEAFF. The CDR3 coding sequence is TGTGCCAGCAGCCCTCAGGGGGGGATGGACACTGAAGCTTTCTTT.

The J gene is TRBJ2-2, the V gene TRBV7-2, with 7 bases lining up with TRBD2. Unmatched junction bases numbered 6, after V lost 5 bases and J lost 0 bases. Germline V gene data show CDR1 as SGHTA and CDR2 as FQGNSA. The CDR3 contains 16 residues. The CDR3 DNA reads TGTGCCAGCAGCCCCCCCAGCGGGACGAACACCGGGGAGCTGTTTTTT. Its translation: CASSPPSGTNTGELFF.

This chain uses TRBV19 with TRBJ2-7; tentatively, D is TRBD2 (5 bases). Looked up from germline, CDR1 is LNHDA and CDR2 is SQIVND (reference sequence). The CDR3 sequence is 15 residues long. Trimming took 6 bases from V and 3 from J, leaving 18 bases between them. In nucleotides, the CDR3 is TGTGCCAGTAGCGTCGACGATCGCGGGCACTACGAGCAGTACTTC. Protein product: CASSVDDRGHYEQYF.

V gene TRBV7-3 combines with J gene TRBJ1-1, with 9 nucleotides matching TRBD1. The CDR3 covers 15 residues. Germline V lookup: CDR1 SGHTA, CDR2 FQGTGA. Trimming took 5 bases from V and 4 from J; bases not matched to a gene: 8. CDR3 coding DNA: TGTGCCAGCAGCGTACAGGGGGCGGAAGGCACTGAAGCTTTCTTT. This sequence encodes CASSVQGAEGTEAFF.

The genes are TRBV9 and TRBJ1-2; TRBD1 matches at 8 bases. This CDR3 comprises 13 residues. V lost 4 bases, J lost 7 bases, and 6 bases stayed unmatched. CDR1 is SGDLS and CDR2 is YYNGEE in the germline V gene. The CDR3 nucleotides are TGTGCCAGCAGCCTCCGGACAGGGCTTGGCTACACCTTC. Amino acids: CASSLRTGLGYTF.

The chain uses TRBV6-5 and TRBJ1-1, with D possibly being TRBD1 (5 bases). Germline values: CDR1 MNHEY, CDR2 SVGAGI. The CDR3 runs to 15 residues. V lost 0 bases and J lost 8, with 16 bases in between. The CDR3 bases are TGTGCCAGCAGTTACTCCCCCGGGGGGGTGGGGGAAGCTTTCTTT. Protein sequence: CASSYSPGGVGEAFF.

The chain uses TRBV28 and TRBJ1-2, with no clear D. Germline values: CDR1 MDHEN, CDR2 SYDVKM. Trimming shortened V by 6 bases and J by 3 bases, and 11 bases separated the two germline ends. There are 13 residues in the CDR3. This chain's CDR3 is CASSPGGDYGYTF. CDR3 nucleotide sequence: TGTGCCAGCAGCCCCGGTGGCGACTATGGCTACACCTTC.

The V gene is TRBV5-5, the J gene TRBJ2-3; D is unclear. The V end was cut by 0 bases, the J end by 0 bases, with 5 bases between. In germline, CDR1 is SGHKS, CDR2 YYEKEE (reference sequence). The CDR3 consists of 14 residues. CDR3 in DNA: TGTGCCAGCAGCTTGGGCAGGAGCACAGATACGCAGTATTTT. This encodes CASSLGRSTDTQYF.